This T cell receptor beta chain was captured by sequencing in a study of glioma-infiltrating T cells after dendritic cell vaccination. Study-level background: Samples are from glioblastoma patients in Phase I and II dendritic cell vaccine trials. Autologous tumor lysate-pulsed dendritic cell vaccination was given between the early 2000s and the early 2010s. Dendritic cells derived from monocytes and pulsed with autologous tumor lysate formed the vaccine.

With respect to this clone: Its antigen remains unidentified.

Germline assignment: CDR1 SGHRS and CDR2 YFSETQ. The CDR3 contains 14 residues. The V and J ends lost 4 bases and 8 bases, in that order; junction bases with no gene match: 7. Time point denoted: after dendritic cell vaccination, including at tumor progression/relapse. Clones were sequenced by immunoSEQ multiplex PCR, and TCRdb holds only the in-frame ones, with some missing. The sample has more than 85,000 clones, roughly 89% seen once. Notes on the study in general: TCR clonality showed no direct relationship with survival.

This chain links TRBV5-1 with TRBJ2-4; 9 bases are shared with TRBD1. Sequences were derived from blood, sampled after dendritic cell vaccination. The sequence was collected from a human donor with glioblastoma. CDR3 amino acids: CASSPRTGVDIQYF. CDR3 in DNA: TGCGCCAGCAGCCCCCGGACAGGGGTGGACATTCAGTACTTC.